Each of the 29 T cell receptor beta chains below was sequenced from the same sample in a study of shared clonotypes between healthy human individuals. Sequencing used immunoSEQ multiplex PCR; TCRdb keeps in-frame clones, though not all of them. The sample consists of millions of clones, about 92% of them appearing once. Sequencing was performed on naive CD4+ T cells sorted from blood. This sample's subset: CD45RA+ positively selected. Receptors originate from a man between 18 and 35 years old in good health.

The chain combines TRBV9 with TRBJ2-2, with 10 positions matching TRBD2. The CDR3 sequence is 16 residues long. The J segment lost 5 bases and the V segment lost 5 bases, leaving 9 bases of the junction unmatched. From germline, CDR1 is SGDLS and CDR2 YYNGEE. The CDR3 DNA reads TGTGCCAGCAGTTTCTTCACTAGCGGGATAACCGGGGAGCTGTTTTTT. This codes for CASSFFTSGITGELFF.

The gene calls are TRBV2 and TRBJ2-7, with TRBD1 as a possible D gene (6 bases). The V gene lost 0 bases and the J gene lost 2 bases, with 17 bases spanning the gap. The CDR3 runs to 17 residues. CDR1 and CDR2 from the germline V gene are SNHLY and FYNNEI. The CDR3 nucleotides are TGTGCCAGCAGTGAAGCGCTCGGAAGGGGGAGTACCTACGAGCAGTACTTC. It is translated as CASSEALGRGSTYEQYF.

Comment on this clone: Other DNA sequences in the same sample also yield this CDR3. The CDR3 is CASSLEFSSYEQYF. The CDR3 DNA sequence: TGCGCCAGCAGCTTAGAGTTTAGCTCCTACGAGCAGTACTTC. This chain joins TRBV5-1 and TRBJ2-7; D is uncertain. The germline V gene has CDR1 SGHRS and CDR2 YFSETQ. The length of the CDR3 is 14 residues. V was pared by 2 bases and J by 0 bases, with 9 bases between.

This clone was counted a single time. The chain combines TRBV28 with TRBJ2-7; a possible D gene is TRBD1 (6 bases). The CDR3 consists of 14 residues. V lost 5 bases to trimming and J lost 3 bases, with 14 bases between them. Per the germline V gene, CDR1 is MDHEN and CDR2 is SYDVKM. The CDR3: CASSRLTGNYEQYF. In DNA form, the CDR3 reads TGTGCCAGCAGTCGCCTTACAGGGAACTACGAGCAGTACTTC.

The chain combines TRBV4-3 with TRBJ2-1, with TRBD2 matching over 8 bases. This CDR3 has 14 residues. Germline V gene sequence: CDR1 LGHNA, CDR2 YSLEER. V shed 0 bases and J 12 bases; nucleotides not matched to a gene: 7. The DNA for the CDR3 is TGCGCCAGCAGCCAAGAACTAGCGGAACCCGGGCAGTTCTTC. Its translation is CASSQELAEPGQFF.

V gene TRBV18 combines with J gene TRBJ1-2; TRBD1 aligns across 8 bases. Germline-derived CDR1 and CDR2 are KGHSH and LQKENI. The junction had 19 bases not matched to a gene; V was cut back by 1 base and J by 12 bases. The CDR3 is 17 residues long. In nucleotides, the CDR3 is TGTGCCAGCTCACCACTACCGGACAGGGCACGACCCGATGTTGACACCTTC. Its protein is CASSPLPDRARPDVDTF.

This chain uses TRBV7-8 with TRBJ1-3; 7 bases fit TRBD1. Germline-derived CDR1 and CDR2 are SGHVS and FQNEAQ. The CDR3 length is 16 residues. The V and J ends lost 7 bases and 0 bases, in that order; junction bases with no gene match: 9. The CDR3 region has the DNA TGTGCCAGCACGCTAGGGACAGCGAGCTCTGGAAACACCATATATTTT. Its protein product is CASTLGTASSGNTIYF. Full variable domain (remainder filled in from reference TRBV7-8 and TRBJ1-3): GAGVSQSPRYKVAKRGQDVALRCDPISGHVSLFWYQQALGQGPEFLTYFQNEAQLDKSGLPSDRFFAERPEGSVSTLKIQRTQQEDSAVYLCASTLGTASSGNTIYFGEGSWLTVV.

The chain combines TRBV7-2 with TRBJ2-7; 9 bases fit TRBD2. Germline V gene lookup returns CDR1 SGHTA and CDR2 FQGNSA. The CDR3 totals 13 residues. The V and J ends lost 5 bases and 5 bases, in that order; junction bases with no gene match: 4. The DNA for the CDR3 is TGTGCCAGCAGCCCGCCTAGCGGGAACGAGCAGTACTTC. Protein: CASSPPSGNEQYF.

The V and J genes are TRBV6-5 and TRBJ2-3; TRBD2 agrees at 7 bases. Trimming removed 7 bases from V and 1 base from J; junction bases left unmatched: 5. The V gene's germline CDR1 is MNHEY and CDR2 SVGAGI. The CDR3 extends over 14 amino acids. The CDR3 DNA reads TGTGCCAGCAATCGCGGGAGCGGCACAGATACGCAGTATTTT. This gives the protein CASNRGSGTDTQYF.

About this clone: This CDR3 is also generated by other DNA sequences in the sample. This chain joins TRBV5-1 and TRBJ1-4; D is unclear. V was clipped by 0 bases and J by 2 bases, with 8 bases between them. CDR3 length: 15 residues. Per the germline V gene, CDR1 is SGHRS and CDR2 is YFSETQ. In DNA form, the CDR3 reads TGCGCCAGCAGCTTGGAAAGGGCGACTAATGAAAAACTGTTTTTT. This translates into CASSLERATNEKLFF.

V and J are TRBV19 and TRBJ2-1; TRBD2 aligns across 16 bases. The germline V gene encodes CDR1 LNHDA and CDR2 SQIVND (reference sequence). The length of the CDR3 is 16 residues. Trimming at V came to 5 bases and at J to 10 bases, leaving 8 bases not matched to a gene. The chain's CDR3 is CASSQGLAGGAGEQFF. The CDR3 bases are TGTGCCAGTAGTCAGGGACTAGCGGGAGGGGCTGGGGAGCAGTTCTTC.

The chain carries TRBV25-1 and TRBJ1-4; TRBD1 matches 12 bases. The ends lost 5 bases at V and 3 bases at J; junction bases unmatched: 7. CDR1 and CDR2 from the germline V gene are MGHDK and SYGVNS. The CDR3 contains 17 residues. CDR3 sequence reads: CASSKGTGGVSNEKLFF. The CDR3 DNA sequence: TGTGCCAGCAGTAAAGGGACAGGGGGCGTCTCTAATGAAAAACTGTTTTTT.

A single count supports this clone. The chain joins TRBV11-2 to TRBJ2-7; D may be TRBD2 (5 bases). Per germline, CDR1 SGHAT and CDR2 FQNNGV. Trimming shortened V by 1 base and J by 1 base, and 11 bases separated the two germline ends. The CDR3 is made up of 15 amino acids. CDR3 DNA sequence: TGTGCCAGCAGCTTAGTTTCTGAGGGATCCTACGAGCAGTACTTC. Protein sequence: CASSLVSEGSYEQYF.

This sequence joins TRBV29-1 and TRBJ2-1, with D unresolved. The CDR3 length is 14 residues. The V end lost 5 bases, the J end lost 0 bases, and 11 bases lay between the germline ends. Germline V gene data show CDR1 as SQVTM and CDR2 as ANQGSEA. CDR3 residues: CSVRVPSSYNEQFF. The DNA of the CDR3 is TGCAGCGTTAGGGTCCCAAGCTCCTACAATGAGCAGTTCTTC.

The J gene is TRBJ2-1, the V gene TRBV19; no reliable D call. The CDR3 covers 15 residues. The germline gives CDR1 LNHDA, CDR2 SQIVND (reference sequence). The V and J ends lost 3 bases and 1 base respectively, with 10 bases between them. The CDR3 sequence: CASSIGWLSYNEQFF. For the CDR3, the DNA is TGTGCCAGTAGTATTGGATGGCTTTCCTACAATGAGCAGTTCTTC.

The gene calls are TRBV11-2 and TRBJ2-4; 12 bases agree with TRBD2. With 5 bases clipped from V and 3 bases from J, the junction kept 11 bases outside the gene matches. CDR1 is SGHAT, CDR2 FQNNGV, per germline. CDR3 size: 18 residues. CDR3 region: CASSLGLAGLGGKNIQYF. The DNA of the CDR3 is TGTGCCAGCAGCCTCGGACTAGCGGGATTGGGTGGCAAAAACATTCAGTACTTC.

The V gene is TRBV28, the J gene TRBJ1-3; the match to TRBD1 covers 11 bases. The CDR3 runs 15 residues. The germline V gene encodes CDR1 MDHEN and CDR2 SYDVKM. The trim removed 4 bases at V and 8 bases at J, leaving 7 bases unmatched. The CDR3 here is CASSSYPGQGDTIYF. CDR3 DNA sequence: TGTGCCAGCAGTTCCTACCCGGGACAGGGGGACACCATATATTTT.

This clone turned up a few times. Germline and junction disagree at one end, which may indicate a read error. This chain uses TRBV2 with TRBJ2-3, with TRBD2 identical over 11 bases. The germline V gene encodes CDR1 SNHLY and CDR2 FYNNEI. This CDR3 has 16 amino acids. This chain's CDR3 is CASSEASGRTADTQYF. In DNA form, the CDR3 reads TGTGCCAGCAGCGAAGCTAGCGGGAGGACAGCAGATACGCAGTATTTT.

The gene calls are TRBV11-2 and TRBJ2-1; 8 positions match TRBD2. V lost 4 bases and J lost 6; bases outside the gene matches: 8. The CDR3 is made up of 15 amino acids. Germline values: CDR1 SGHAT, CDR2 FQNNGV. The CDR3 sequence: CASSSGLVGANEQFF. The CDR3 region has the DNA TGTGCCAGCAGCTCGGGACTAGTGGGGGCCAATGAGCAGTTCTTC.

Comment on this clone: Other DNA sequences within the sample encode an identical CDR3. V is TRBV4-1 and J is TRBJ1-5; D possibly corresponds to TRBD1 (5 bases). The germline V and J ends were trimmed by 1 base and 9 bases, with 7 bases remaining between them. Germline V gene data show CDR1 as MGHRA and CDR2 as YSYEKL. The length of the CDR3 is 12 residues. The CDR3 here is CASSQVGGPQHF. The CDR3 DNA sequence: TGCGCCAGCAGCCAAGTGGGGGGGCCCCAGCATTTT.

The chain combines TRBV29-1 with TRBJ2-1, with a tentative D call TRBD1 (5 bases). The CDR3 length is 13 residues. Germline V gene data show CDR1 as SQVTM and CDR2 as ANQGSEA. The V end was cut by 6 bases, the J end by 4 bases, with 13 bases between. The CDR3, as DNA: TGCAGCGTGGCAGGGTCAGGGTACAATGAGCAGTTCTTC. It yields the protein CSVAGSGYNEQFF.

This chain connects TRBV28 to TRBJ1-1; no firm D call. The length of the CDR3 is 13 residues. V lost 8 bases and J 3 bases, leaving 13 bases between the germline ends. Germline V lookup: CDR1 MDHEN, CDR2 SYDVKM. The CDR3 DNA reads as TGTGCCAGCGGCCTGAGTGGCGACACTGAAGCTTTCTTT. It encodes CASGLSGDTEAFF.

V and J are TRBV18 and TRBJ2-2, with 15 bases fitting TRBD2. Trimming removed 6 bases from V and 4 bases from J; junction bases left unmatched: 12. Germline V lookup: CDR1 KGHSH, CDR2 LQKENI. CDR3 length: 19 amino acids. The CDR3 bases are TGTGCCAGCTCGACCAAAGGACTAGCGGGGGGGCCTAGCACCGGGGAGCTGTTTTTT. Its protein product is CASSTKGLAGGPSTGELFF.

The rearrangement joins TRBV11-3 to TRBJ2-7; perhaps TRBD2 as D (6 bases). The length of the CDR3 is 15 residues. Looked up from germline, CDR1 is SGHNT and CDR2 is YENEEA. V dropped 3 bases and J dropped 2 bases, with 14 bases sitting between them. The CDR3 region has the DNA TGTGCCAGCAGCTTTGGAGGGTCCGCTACCTACGAGCAGTACTTC. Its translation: CASSFGGSATYEQYF.

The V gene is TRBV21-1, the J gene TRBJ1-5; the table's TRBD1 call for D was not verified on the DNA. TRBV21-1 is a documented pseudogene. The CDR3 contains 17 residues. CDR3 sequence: CASSKECTVYSNQPQHF. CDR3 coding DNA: TGTGCCAGCAGCAAAGAGTGTACAGTTTATAGCAATCAGCCCCAGCATTTT.

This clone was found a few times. The CDR3 sequence is CASSETNKNQPQHF. In nucleotides, the CDR3 is TGTGCCAGCAGTGAAACTAATAAAAATCAGCCCCAGCATTTT. The J gene is TRBJ1-5, the V gene TRBV6-1; no definite D call. Trimming removed 2 bases from V and 4 bases from J, with 9 bases in between. The germline gives CDR1 MNHNS, CDR2 SASEGT. This CDR3 has 14 residues.

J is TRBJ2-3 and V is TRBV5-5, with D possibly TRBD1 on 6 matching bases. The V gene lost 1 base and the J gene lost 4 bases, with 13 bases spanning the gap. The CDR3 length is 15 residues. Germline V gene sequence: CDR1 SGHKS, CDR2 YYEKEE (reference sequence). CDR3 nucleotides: TGTGCCAGCAGCTTGTATGGGGGCGGGTCAGATACGCAGTATTTT. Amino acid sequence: CASSLYGGGSDTQYF.

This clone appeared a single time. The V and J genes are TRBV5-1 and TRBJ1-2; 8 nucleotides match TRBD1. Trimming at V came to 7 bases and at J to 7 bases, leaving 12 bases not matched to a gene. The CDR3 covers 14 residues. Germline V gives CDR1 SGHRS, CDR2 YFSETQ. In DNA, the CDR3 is TGCGCCAGCTCCGGACAGGGACCGTCAAGTGGCTACACCTTC. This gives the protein CASSGQGPSSGYTF. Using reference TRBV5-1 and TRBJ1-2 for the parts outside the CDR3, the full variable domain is KAGVTQTPRYLIKTRGQQVTLSCSPISGHRSVSWYQQTPGQGLQFLFEYFSETQRNKGNFPGRFSGRQFSNSRSEMNVSTLELGDSALYLCASSGQGPSSGYTFGSGTRLTVV.

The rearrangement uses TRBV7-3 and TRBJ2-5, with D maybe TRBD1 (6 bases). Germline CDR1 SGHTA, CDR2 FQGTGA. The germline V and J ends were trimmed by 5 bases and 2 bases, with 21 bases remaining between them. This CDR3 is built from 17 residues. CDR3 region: CASSPDPGQTVQETQYF. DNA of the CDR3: TGTGCCAGCAGCCCGGATCCGGGACAAACGGTACAAGAGACCCAGTACTTC.